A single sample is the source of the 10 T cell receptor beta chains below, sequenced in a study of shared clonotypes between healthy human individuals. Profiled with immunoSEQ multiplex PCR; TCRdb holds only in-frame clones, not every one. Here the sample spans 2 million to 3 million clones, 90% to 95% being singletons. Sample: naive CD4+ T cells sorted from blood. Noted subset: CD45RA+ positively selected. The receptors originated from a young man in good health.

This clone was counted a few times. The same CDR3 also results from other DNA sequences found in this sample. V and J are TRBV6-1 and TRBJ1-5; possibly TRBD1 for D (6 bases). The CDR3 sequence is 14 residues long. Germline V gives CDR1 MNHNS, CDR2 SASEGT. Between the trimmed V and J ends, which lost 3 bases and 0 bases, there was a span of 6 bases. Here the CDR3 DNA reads TGTGCCAGCAGTGAGACAGGTAGCAATCAGCCCCAGCATTTT. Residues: CASSETGSNQPQHF.

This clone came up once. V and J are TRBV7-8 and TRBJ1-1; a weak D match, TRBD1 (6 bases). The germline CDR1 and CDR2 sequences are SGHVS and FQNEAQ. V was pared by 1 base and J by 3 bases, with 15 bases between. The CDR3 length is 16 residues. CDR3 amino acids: CASSLGRNRVYTEAFF. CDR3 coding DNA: TGTGCCAGCAGCTTAGGCCGAAACAGGGTTTACACTGAAGCTTTCTTT.

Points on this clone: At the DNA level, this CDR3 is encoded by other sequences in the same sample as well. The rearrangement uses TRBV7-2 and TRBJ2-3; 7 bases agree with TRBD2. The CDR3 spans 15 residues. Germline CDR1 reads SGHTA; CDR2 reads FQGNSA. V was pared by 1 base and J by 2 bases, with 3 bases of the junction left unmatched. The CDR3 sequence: CASSLGLANTDTQYF. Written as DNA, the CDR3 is TGTGCCAGCAGCTTAGGACTAGCAAACACAGATACGCAGTATTTT. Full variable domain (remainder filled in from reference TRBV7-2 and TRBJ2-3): GAGVSQSPSNKVTEKGKDVELRCDPISGHTALYWYRQSLGQGLEFLIYFQGNSAPDKSGLPSDRFSAERTGGSVSTLTIQRTQQEDSAVYLCASSLGLANTDTQYFGPGTRLTVL.

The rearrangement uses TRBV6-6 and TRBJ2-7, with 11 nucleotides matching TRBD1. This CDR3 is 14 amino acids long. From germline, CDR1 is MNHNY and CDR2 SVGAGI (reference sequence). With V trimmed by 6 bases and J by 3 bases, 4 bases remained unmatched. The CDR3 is CASSAGTGGYEQYF. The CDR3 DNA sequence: TGTGCCAGCAGCGCCGGGACAGGGGGCTACGAGCAGTACTTC.

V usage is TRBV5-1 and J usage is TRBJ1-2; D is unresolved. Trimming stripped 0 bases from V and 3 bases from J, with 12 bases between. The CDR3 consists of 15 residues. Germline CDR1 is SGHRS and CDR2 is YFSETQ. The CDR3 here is CASSLGPEGDYGYTF. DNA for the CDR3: TGCGCCAGCAGCTTGGGTCCGGAGGGAGACTATGGCTACACCTTC.

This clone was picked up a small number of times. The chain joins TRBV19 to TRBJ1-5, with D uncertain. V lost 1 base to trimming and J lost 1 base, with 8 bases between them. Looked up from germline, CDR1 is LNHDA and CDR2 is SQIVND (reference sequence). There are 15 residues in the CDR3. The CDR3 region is CASSIARHSNQPQHF. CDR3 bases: TGTGCCAGTAGTATAGCCAGGCACAGCAATCAGCCCCAGCATTTT.

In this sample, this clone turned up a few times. This chain's CDR3 is CAWSVRLTNPMNTEAFF. The DNA of the CDR3 is TGTGCCTGGAGTGTACGACTCACTAATCCTATGAACACTGAAGCTTTCTTT. The J gene is TRBJ1-1, the V gene TRBV30; no definite D call. CDR1 GTSNPN and CDR2 SVGIG come from the germline V gene (reference sequence). The CDR3 spans 17 residues. Trimming left V 0 bases short and J 0 bases short, with 17 bases between.

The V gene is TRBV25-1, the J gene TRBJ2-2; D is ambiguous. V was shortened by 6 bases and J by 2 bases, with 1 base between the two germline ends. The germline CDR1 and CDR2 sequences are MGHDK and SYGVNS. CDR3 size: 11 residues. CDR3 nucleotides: TGTGCCAGCAGAAACACCGGGGAGCTGTTTTTT. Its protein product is CASRNTGELFF.

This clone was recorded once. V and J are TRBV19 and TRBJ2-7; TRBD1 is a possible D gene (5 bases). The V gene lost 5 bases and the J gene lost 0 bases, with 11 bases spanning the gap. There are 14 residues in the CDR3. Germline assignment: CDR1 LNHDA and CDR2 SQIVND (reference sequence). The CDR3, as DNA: TGTGCCAGTAGTCAGTCAGGGATCTCCTACGAGCAGTACTTC. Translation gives CASSQSGISYEQYF.

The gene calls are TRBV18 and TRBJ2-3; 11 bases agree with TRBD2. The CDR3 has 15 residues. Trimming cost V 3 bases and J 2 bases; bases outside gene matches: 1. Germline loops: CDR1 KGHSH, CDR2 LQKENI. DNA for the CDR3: TGTGCCAGCTCACCGGGACTAGCGGCCACAGATACGCAGTATTTT. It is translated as CASSPGLAATDTQYF.